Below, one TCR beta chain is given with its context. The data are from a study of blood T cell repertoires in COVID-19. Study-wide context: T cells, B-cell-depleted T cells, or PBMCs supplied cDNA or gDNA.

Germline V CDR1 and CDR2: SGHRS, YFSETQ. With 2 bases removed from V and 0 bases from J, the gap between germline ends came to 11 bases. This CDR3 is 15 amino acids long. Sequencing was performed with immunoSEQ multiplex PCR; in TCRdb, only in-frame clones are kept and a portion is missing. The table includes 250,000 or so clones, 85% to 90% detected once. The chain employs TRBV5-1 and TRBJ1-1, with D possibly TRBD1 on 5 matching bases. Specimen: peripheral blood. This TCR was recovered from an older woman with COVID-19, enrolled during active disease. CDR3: CASSFRQPMNTEAFF. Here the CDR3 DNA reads TGCGCCAGCAGCTTCAGACAGCCAATGAACACTGAAGCTTTCTTT.